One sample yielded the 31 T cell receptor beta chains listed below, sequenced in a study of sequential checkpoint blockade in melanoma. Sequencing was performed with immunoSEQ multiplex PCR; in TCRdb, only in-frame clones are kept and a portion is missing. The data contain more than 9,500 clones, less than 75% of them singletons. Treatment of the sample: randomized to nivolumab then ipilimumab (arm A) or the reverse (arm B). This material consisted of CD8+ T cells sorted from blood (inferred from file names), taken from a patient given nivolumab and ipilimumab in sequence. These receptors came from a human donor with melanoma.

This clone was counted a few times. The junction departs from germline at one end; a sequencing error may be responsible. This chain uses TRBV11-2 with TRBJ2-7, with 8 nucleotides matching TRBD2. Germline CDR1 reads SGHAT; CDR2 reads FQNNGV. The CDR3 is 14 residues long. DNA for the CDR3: TGCGCCAGCAGCCCACTCAAAGCGGGGGACGAGCAGTACTTC. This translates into CASSPLKAGDEQYF. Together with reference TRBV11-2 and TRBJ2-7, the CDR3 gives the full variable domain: EAGVAQSPRYKIIEKRQSVAFWCNPISGHATLYWYQQILGQGPKLLIQFQNNGVVDDSQLPKDRFSAERLKGVDSTLKIQPAKLEDSAVYLCASSPLKAGDEQYFGPGTRLTVT.

The CDR3 protein is CASSHPGQGRYEQYF. CDR3 bases: TGCGCCAGCAGCCACCCGGGACAGGGGCGCTACGAGCAGTACTTC. The rearrangement links TRBV4-1 to TRBJ2-5; 10 nucleotides match TRBD1. The assigned J gene may be wrong: the sequence end matches TRBJ2-7 better. Germline lookup yields CDR1 MGHRA and CDR2 YSYEKL. There are 15 residues in the CDR3.

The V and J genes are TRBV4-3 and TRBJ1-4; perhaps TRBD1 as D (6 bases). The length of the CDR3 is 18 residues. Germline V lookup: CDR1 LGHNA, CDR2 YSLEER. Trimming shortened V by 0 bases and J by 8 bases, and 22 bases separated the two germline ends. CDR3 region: CASSQEAIRQVGEEKLFF. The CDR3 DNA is TGCGCCAGCAGCCAAGAAGCAATTAGACAGGTTGGGGAAGAAAAACTGTTTTTT.

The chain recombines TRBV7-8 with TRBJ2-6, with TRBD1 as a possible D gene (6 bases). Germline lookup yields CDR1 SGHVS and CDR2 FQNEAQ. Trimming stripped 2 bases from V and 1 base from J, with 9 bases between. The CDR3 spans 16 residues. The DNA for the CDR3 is TGTGCCAGCAGCTTATCCCAGGGGTCTGGGGCCAACGTCCTGACTTTC. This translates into CASSLSQGSGANVLTF.

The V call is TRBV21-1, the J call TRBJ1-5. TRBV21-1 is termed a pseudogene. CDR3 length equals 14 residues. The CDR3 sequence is CASSNGAGNQPQHF. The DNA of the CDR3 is TGTGCCAGCAGCAACGGTGCGGGGAATCAGCCCCAGCATTTT.

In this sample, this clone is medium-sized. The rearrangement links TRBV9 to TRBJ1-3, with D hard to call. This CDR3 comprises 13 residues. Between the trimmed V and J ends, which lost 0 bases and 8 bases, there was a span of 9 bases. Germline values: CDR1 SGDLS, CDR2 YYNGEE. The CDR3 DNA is TGTGCCAGCAGCGTAGGGAACGGAGACACCATATATTTT. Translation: CASSVGNGDTIYF.

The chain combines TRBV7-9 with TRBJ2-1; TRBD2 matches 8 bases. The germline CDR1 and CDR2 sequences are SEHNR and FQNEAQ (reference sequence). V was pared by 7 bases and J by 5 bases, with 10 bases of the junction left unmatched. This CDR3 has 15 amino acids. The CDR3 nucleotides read TGTGCCAGCAACCCTTTCGGGGGGGGGAACAATGAGCAGTTCTTC. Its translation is CASNPFGGGNNEQFF.

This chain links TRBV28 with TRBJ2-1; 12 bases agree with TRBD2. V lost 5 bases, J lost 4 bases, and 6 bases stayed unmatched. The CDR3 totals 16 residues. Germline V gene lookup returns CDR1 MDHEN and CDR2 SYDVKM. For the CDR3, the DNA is TGTGCCAGCAGTCCGAGGACTAGCGGGGATTACAATGAGCAGTTCTTC. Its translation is CASSPRTSGDYNEQFF.

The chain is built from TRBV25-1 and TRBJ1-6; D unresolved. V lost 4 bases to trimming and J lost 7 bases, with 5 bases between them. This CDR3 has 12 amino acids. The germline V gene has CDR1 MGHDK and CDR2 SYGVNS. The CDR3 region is CASSGQNSPLHF. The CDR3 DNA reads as TGTGCCAGCAGTGGGCAAAATTCACCCCTCCACTTT.

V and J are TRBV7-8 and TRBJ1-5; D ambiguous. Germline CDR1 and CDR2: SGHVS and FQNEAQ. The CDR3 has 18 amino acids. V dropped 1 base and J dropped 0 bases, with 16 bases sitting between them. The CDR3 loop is CASSLVRLEQYSNQPQHF. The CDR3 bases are TGTGCCAGCAGCTTAGTGCGATTAGAACAGTATAGCAATCAGCCCCAGCATTTT.

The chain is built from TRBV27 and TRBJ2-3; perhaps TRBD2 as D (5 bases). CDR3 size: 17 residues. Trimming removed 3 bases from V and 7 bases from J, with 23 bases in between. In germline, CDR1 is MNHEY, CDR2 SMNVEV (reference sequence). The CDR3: CASSFPGVGELHHTQYF. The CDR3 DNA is TGTGCCAGCAGTTTCCCTGGGGTGGGAGAGCTACACCATACGCAGTATTTT.

CDR3 bases: TGTGCCAGCAGTAGGGATCAGGACTCGGGGTTCACCGGGGAGCTGTTTTTT. This encodes CASSRDQDSGFTGELFF. The V gene is TRBV28, the J gene TRBJ2-2; the D gene is possibly TRBD2 (5 bases). Trimming took off 5 bases at V and 4 bases at J, with 20 bases between the two ends. Germline loops: CDR1 MDHEN, CDR2 SYDVKM. The CDR3 is 17 amino acids.

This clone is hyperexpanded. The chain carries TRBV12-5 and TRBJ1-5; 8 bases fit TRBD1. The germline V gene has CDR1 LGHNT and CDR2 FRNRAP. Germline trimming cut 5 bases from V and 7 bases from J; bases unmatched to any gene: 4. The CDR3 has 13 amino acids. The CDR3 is CASGPTGGQPQHF. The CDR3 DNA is TGTGCTAGTGGTCCCACAGGGGGACAGCCCCAGCATTTT.

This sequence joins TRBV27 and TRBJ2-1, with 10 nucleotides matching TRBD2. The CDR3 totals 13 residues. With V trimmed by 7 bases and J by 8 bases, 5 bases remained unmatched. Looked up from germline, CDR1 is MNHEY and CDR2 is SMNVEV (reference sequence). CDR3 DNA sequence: TGTGCCAGCAACCTAGCGGGAGAGGATGAGCAGTTCTTC. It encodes CASNLAGEDEQFF.

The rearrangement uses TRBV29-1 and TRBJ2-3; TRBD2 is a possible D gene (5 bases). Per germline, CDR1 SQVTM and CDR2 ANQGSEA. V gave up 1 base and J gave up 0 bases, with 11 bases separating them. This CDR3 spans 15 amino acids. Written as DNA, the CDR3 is TGCAGCGTTGAAGGGACTGCCACTAGCACAGATACGCAGTATTTT. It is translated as CSVEGTATSTDTQYF.

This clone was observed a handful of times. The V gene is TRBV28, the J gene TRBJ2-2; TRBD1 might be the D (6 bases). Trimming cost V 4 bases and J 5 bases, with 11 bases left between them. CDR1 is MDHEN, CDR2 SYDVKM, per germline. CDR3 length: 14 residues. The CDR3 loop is CASSSLGGTGELFF. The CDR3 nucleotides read TGTGCCAGCAGTTCTTTAGGGGGAACCGGGGAGCTGTTTTTT.

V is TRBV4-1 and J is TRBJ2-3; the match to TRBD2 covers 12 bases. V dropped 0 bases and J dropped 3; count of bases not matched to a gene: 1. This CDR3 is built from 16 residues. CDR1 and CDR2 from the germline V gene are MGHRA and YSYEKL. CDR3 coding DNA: TGCGCCAGCAGCCAAGATGGGACTAGCGGGACAGATACGCAGTATTTT. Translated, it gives CASSQDGTSGTDTQYF.

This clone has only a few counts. CDR3 coding DNA: TGTGCCAGCAGTGACGGACTAGCGGGGGTCTCCTACGAGCAGTACTTC. As protein: CASSDGLAGVSYEQYF. The chain recombines TRBV25-1 with TRBJ2-7; 13 bases are shared with TRBD2. Per the germline V gene, CDR1 is MGHDK and CDR2 is SYGVNS. V lost 3 bases to trimming and J lost 0 bases; unmatched junction nucleotides: 2. CDR3 length equals 16 residues.

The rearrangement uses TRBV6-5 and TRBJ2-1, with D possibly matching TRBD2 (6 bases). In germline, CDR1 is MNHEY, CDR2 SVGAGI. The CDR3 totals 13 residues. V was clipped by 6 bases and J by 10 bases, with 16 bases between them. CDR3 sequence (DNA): TGTGCCAGCAGAGTAACTAGCCCCCACGAGCAGTTCTTC. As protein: CASRVTSPHEQFF.

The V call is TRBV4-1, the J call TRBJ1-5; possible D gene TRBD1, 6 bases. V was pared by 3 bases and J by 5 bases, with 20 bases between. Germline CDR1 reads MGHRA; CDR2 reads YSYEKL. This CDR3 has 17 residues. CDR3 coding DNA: TGCGCCAGCAGCCATTACCTTCCCGGACAGAAAGATCAGCCCCAGCATTTT. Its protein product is CASSHYLPGQKDQPQHF.

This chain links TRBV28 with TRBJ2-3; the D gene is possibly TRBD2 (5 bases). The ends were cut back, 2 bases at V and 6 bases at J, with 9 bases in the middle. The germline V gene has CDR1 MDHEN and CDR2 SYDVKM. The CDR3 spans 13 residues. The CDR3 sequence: CASSLARADTQYF. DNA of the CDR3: TGTGCCAGCAGTTTAGCGAGGGCGGATACGCAGTATTTT.

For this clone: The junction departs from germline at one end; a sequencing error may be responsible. As DNA, the CDR3 is TGTGCCAGCAGTGCGGGACAGGGGTGGACGAACCCCGGGGAGCTGTTTTTT. It yields the protein CASSAGQGWTNPGELFF. The gene calls are TRBV27 and TRBJ2-2, with 10 bases matching TRBD1. The CDR3 has 17 residues. CDR1 is MNHEY, CDR2 SMNVEV, per germline (reference sequence).

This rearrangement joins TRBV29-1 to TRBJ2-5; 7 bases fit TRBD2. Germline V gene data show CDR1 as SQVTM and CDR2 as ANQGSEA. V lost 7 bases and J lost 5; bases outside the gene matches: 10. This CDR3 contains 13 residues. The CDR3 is CSAWTGGPETQYF. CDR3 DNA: TGCAGCGCCTGGACGGGGGGTCCTGAGACCCAGTACTTC.

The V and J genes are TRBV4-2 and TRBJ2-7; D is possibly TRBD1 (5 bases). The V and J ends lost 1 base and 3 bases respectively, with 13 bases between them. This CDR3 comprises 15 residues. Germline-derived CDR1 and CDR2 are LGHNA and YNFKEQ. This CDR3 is CASSQANRLGYEQYF. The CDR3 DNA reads TGTGCCAGCAGCCAAGCCAACAGGTTAGGCTACGAGCAGTACTTC.

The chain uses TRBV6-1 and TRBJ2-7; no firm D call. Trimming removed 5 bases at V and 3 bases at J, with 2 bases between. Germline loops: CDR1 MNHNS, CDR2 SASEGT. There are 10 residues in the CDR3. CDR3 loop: CASSYYEQYF. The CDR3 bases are TGTGCCAGCAGTTACTACGAGCAGTACTTC.

CDR3: CASSLPRDEDRHYEQYF. CDR3 nucleotide sequence: TGTGCCAGCAGCTTACCTAGGGACGAGGACAGACATTACGAGCAGTACTTC. V and J are TRBV7-3 and TRBJ2-7; D possibly corresponds to TRBD1 (6 bases). The CDR3 length is 17 residues. V was trimmed by 2 bases and J by 4 bases, leaving 21 bases between them. Germline assignment: CDR1 SGHTA and CDR2 FQGTGA.

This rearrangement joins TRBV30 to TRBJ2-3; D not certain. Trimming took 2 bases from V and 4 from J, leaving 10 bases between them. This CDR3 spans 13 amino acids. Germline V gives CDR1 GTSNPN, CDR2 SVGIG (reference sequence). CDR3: CAWSNNAADTQYF. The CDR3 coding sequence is TGTGCCTGGAGTAACAACGCCGCAGATACGCAGTATTTT.

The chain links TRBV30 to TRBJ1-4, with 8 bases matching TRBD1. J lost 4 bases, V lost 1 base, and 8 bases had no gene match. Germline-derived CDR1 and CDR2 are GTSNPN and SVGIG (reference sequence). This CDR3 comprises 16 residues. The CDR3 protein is CAWSGTGRLYNEKLFF. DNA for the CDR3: TGTGCCTGGAGTGGGACAGGGCGACTCTATAATGAAAAACTGTTTTTT.

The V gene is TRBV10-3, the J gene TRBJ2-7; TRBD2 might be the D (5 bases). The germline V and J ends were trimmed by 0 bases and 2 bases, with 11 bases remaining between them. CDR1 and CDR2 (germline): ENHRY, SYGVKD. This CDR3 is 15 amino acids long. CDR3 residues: CAISESELGAYEQYF. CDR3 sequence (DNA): TGTGCCATCAGTGAGTCGGAACTGGGAGCCTACGAGCAGTACTTC.

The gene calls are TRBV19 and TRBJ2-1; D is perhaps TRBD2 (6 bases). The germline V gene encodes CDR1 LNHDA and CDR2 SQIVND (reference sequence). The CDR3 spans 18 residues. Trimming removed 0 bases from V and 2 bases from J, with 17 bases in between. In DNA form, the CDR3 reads TGTGCCAGTAGTATAGACGCCTCTAGCGTCCGACCCTACAATGAGCAGTTCTTC. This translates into CASSIDASSVRPYNEQFF.

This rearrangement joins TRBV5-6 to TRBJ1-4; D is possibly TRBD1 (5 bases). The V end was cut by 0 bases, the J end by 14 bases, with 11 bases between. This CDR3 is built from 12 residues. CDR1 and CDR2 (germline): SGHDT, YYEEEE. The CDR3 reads CASSLGQLGLFF. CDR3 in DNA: TGTGCCAGCAGCTTGGGACAGCTGGGCCTGTTTTTT.